This note documents a single TCR beta chain sequence. Its antigen is still unknown. The record originates from a study of T-cell memory formation after mild COVID-19. Study-level points and caveats: Contracting clones localized mainly to CM and EM when CD4+ and mainly to EMRA when CD8+.

Sample barcodes and UMIs were carried by the TCR alpha and TCR beta cDNA libraries that 5'RACE generated with constant-segment primers. Each CDR3 protein gets one entry after TCRdb re-called the 5' RACE reads with MiXCR. This sample has about 360,000 distinct CDR3 sequences, with under 15% found just once. The CDR3 consists of 12 residues. Trimming shortened V by 5 bases and J by 5 bases, and 10 bases separated the two germline ends. Germline V lookup: CDR1 MNHEY, CDR2 SVGAGI. V and J are TRBV6-5 and TRBJ2-7, with D perhaps matching TRBD1 (5 bases). The origin of this receptor is a man younger than 35 who had mild COVID-19 (a few samples of this study predate the infection). Cell type and time point are not known. The sequenced sample was PBMCs or a T cell subset sorted from them (not recorded which). The CDR3: CASSQGADEQYF. DNA for the CDR3: TGTGCCAGCAGTCAGGGTGCCGACGAGCAGTACTTC.